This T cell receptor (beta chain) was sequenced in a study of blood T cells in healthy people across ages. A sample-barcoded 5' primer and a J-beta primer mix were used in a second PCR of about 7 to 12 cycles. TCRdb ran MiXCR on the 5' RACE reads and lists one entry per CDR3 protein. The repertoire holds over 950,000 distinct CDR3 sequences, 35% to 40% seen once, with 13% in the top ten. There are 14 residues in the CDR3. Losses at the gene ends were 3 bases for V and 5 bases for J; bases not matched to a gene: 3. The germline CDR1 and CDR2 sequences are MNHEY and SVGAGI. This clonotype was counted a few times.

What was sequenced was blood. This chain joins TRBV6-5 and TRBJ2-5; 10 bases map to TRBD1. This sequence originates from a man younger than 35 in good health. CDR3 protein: CASSYSTGGETQYF. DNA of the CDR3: TGTGCCAGCAGTTATTCGACAGGGGGCGAGACCCAGTACTTC.